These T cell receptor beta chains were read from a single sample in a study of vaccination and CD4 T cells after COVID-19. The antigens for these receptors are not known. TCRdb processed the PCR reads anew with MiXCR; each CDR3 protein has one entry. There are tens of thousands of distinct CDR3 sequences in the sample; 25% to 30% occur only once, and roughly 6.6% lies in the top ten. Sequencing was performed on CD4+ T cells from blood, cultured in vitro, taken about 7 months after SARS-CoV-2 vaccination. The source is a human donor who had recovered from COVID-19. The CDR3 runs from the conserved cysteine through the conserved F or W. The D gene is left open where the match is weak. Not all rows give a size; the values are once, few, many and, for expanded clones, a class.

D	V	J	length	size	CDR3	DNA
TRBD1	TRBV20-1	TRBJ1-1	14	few	CSASNPDRDGEAFF	TGCAGTGCTAGTAATCCGGACAGGGACGGTGAAGCTTTCTTT
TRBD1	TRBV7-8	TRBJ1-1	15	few	CASSPGDRDGFEAFF	TGTGCCAGCAGCCCCGGGGACAGGGACGGCTTTGAAGCTTTCTTT
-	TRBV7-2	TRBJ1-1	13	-	CASSTGLNTEAFF	TGTGCCAGCAGCACCGGACTAAACACTGAAGCTTTCTTT
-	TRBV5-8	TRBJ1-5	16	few	CASSFSWGAGDQPQHF	TGTGCCAGCAGCTTTTCCTGGGGGGCAGGGGATCAGCCCCAGCATTTT
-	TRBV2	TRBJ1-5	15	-	CASSVGPRGNQPQHF	TGTGCCAGCAGTGTGGGCCCCAGGGGCAATCAGCCCCAGCATTTT
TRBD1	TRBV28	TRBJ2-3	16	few	CASSSRQGLGTDTQYF	TGTGCCAGCAGTTCTCGACAGGGGCTAGGCACAGATACGCAGTATTTT
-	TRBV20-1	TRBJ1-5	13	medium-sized	CSARSGGNQPQHF	TGCAGTGCTAGGAGTGGAGGCAATCAGCCCCAGCATTTT
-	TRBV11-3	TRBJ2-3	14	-	CASSLAGSTDTQYF	TGTGCCAGCAGCTTAGCAGGGAGCACAGATACGCAGTATTTT
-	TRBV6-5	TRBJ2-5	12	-	CASSYPQETQYF	TGTGCCAGCAGTTACCCCCAAGAGACCCAGTACTTC
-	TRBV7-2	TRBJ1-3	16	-	CASSLYGTTSGNTIYF	TGTGCCAGCAGCTTATACGGGACTACCTCTGGAAACACCATATATTTT
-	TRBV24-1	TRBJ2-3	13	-	CATSDPDFPTQYF	TGTGCCACCAGTGACCCGGACTTCCCAACGCAGTATTTT
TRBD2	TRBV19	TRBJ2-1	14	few	CASSGAGEVNEQFF	TGTGCCAGTAGTGGGGCGGGAGAGGTGAATGAGCAGTTCTTC
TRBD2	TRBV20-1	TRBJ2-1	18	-	CSARILGRPGLADNEQFF	TGCAGTGCTAGAATACTTGGCCGTCCGGGACTAGCCGACAATGAGCAGTTCTTC
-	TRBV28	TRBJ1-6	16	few	CASTLASDSHNSPLHF	TGTGCCAGCACCCTGGCGTCGGACAGTCATAATTCACCCCTCCACTTT
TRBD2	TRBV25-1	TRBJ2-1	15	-	CASSEGGSLYNEQFF	TGTGCCAGCAGTGAAGGCGGGAGCCTTTACAATGAGCAGTTCTTC
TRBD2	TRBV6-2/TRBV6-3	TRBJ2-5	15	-	CASSLSGRAGETQYF	TGTGCCAGCAGTCTTAGCGGGAGGGCCGGTGAGACCCAGTACTTC
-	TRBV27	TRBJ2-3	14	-	CASGSWTGTDTQYF	TGTGCCAGCGGATCCTGGACAGGCACAGATACGCAGTATTTT
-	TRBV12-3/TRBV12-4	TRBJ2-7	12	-	CASSTQGYEQYF	TGTGCCAGCAGTACCCAGGGCTACGAGCAGTACTTC
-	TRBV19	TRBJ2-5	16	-	CASSTRQGGREETQYF	TGTGCCAGTAGTACCCGACAGGGAGGGAGGGAAGAGACCCAGTACTTC
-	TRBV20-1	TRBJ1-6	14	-	CSASVATGNSPLHF	TGCAGTGCTAGCGTGGCTACAGGGAATTCACCCCTCCACTTT
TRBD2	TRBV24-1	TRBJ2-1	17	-	CATSGDTIAGGLNEQFF	TGTGCCACCAGTGGGGACACAATAGCGGGAGGGCTCAATGAGCAGTTCTTC
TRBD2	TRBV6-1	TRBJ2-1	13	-	CASNELALDEQFF	TGTGCCAGCAACGAACTAGCGCTCGATGAGCAGTTCTTC
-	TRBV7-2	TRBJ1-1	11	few	CASSLGGSAFF	TGTGCCAGCAGCCTCGGGGGGTCGGCTTTCTTT
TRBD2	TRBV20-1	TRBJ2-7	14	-	CSASRTSGSYEQYF	TGCAGTGCTAGTAGGACTAGCGGGAGCTACGAGCAGTACTTC
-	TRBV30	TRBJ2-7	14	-	CAWSELAPPYEQYF	TGTGCCTGGAGTGAACTAGCTCCCCCCTACGAGCAGTACTTC
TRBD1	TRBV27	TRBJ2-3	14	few	CASTGQASTDTQYF	TGTGCCAGCACCGGACAGGCAAGCACAGATACGCAGTATTTT
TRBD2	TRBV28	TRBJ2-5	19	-	CASSLPAAGSLAGQETQYF	TGTGCCAGCAGCCTCCCCGCGGCAGGCTCGCTAGCGGGGCAAGAGACCCAGTACTTC
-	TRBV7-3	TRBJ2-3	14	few	CASSLAGGSDTQYF	TGTGCCAGCAGCTTAGCCGGCGGGTCAGATACGCAGTATTTT
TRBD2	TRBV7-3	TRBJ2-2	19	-	CASSSNRLADQKGTGELFF	TGTGCCAGCAGCTCTAATAGACTAGCGGACCAGAAAGGTACCGGGGAGCTGTTTTTT
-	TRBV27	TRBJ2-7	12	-	CASSSPGNEQYF	TGTGCCAGCAGTTCACCGGGAAACGAGCAGTACTTC
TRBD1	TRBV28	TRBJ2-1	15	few	CASRGSGQWNNEQFF	TGTGCCAGCAGGGGCTCGGGACAGTGGAACAATGAGCAGTTCTTC
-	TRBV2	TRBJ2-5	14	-	CASRETALGETQYF	TGTGCCAGCAGGGAAACCGCCCTAGGCGAGACCCAGTACTTC
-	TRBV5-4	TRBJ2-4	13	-	CASRMRGADIQYF	TGTGCCAGCAGGATGAGGGGAGCGGACATTCAGTACTTC
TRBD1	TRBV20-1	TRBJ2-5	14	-	CSASRTGPPQAQYF	TGCAGTGCTTCCCGGACAGGTCCGCCTCAAGCCCAGTACTTC
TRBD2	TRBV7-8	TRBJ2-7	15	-	CASSPQTSGTGEQYF	TGTGCCAGCAGCCCACAGACTAGCGGGACGGGCGAGCAGTACTTC
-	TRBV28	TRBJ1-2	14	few	CASVYSGLRGGYTF	TGTGCCAGCGTATATTCCGGGCTCCGGGGTGGCTACACCTTC
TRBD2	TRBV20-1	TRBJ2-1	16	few	CSARDQGSGSWNEQFF	TGCAGTGCTAGAGATCAAGGGAGCGGGAGCTGGAATGAGCAGTTCTTC
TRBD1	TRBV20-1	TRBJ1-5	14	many	CSARDSGGHQPQHF	TGCAGTGCTAGAGATTCAGGGGGCCATCAGCCCCAGCATTTT
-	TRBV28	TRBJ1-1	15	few	CASSFMGRESTEAFF	TGTGCCAGCAGTTTTATGGGCAGGGAAAGCACTGAAGCTTTCTTT
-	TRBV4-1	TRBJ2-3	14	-	CASSQDQGTDTQYF	TGCGCCAGCAGCCAAGATCAGGGCACAGATACGCAGTATTTT
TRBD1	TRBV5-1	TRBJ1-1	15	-	CASSLRDREGTEAFF	TGCGCCAGCAGCCTACGGGACAGGGAAGGAACTGAAGCTTTCTTT
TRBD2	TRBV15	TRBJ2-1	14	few	CATSIGLAPSGQFF	TGTGCCACCAGCATAGGACTAGCGCCTAGCGGGCAGTTCTTC
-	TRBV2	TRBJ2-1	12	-	CGSSEGGYEQFF	TGTGGGAGCAGTGAGGGGGGGTACGAGCAGTTCTTC